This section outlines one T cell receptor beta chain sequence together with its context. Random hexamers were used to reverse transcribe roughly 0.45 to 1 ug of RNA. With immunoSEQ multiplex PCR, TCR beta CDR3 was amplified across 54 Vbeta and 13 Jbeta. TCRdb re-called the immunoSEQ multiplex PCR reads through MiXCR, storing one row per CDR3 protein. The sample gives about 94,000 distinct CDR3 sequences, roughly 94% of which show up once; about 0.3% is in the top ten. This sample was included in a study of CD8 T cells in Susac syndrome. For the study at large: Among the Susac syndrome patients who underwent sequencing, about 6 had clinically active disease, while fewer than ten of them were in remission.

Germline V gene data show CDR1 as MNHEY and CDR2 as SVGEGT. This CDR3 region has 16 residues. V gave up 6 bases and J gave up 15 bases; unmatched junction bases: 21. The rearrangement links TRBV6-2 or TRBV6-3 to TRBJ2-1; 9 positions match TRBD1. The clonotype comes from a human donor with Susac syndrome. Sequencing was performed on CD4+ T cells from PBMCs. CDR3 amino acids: CASSGDREGPHPRAFF. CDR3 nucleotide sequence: TGTGCCAGCAGCGGGGACAGGGAGGGACCCCACCCCCGGGCGTTCTTC.